These 9 T cell receptor beta chains share one sample of origin, sequenced in a study of identical twins. Each CDR3 protein gets one entry after TCRdb re-called the 5' RACE reads with MiXCR. The sample carries about 520,000 distinct CDR3 sequences, roughly a fifth recorded once. The sample also formed part of further work on T cells expressing NK-cell markers.

Sequenced input: CD4+ T cells sorted from blood. All receptors come from a woman under 30 in good health.

This clonotype was recorded a few times. The chain is built from TRBV5-1 and TRBJ2-3; D gene unclear. The CDR3 sequence is 15 residues long. The V and J ends lost 2 bases and 4 bases respectively, with 14 bases between them. CDR1 and CDR2 from the germline V gene are SGHRS and YFSETQ. DNA for the CDR3: TGCGCCAGCAGCTTACAGCCTCCCAACGCAGATACGCAGTATTTT. Protein: CASSLQPPNADTQYF.

This clonotype was counted between two and nine times. The chain has TRBV12-3 or TRBV12-4 and TRBJ1-2, with D unclear. The CDR3 is made up of 17 amino acids. The V end was cut by 6 bases, the J end by 0 bases, with 20 bases between. DNA of the CDR3: TGTGCCAGCAGGAATAGGCTGAAGACGGTGGCTAACTATGGCTACACCTTC. Its translation is CASRNRLKTVANYGYTF.

V is TRBV2 and J is TRBJ2-7; 11 bases are a match to TRBD1. The CDR3 spans 17 residues. Germline V gene lookup returns CDR1 SNHLY and CDR2 FYNNEI. J gave up 5 bases and V 4 bases, and 13 bases lay outside the gene matches. The CDR3 DNA follows: TGTGCCAGCAGTGTTAGGACAGGGGGCGCCCCGGTCCACGAGCAGTACTTC. It translates to CASSVRTGGAPVHEQYF.

This clonotype was observed a handful of times. This chain links TRBV4-1 with TRBJ2-5, with TRBD1 as a possible D gene (6 bases). CDR1 and CDR2 from the germline V gene are MGHRA and YSYEKL. The CDR3 consists of 14 residues. Trimming took 1 base from V and 6 from J, leaving 12 bases between them. The CDR3 DNA reads as TGCGCCAGCAGCCAAGGGGGGCCGAAGCAGACCCAGTACTTC. Amino acids: CASSQGGPKQTQYF.

V usage is TRBV9 and J usage is TRBJ1-1; perhaps TRBD1 as D (5 bases). V shed 0 bases and J shed 1 base, with 13 bases lying between them. The CDR3 spans 16 residues. Germline CDR1 and CDR2: SGDLS and YYNGEE. CDR3 sequence reads: CASSVGLAGWNTEAFF. CDR3 nucleotides: TGTGCCAGCAGCGTAGGTCTGGCAGGGTGGAACACTGAAGCTTTCTTT.

This clonotype has just a few counts. V is TRBV6-2 or TRBV6-3 and J is TRBJ2-1, with 10 bases fitting TRBD2. Per the germline V gene, CDR1 is MNHEY and CDR2 is SVGEGT. The CDR3 runs 16 residues. V shed 2 bases and J 5 bases; nucleotides not matched to a gene: 6. The CDR3 sequence: CASSYSLAGDNNEQFF. CDR3 DNA: TGTGCCAGCAGTTACAGCCTAGCGGGAGATAACAATGAGCAGTTCTTC.

The J gene is TRBJ2-5, the V gene TRBV3-1; a possible D gene is TRBD2 (5 bases). V was trimmed by 5 bases and J by 5 bases, leaving 15 bases between them. The CDR3 has 14 amino acids. Germline-derived CDR1 and CDR2 are LGHDT and YNNKEL (reference sequence). In DNA, the CDR3 is TGTGCCAGCAGCACCCGTAGTTTAGCGGAGACCCAGTACTTC. This translates into CASSTRSLAETQYF.

The gene calls are TRBV7-9 and TRBJ1-1; TRBD1 matches 8 bases. From germline, CDR1 is SEHNR and CDR2 FQNEAQ (reference sequence). The V and J ends lost 4 bases and 5 bases, in that order; junction bases with no gene match: 9. This CDR3 contains 15 residues. CDR3 DNA sequence: TGTGCCAGCAGCTATGGGGCACAGGGGGTAACTGAAGCTTTCTTT. It specifies CASSYGAQGVTEAFF.

The chain combines TRBV11-2 with TRBJ2-1, with TRBD2 identical over 8 bases. CDR3 length: 16 amino acids. V lost 5 bases to trimming and J lost 4 bases; unmatched junction nucleotides: 10. Germline V gives CDR1 SGHAT, CDR2 FQNNGV. This chain's CDR3 is CASSSRSAGGYNEQFF. The CDR3 nucleotides are TGTGCCAGCAGCAGTCGTTCCGCGGGAGGTTACAATGAGCAGTTCTTC.